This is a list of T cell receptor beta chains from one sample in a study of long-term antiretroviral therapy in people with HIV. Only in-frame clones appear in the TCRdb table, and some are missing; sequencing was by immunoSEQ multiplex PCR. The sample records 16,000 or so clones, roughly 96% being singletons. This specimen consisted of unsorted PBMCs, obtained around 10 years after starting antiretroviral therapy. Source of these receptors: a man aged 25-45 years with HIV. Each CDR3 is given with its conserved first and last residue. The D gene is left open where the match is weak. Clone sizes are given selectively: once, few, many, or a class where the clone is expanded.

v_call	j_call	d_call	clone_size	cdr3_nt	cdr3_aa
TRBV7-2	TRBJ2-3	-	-	TGTGCCAGCAGCTATATTGGCGGGGATACGCAGTATTTT	CASSYIGGDTQYF
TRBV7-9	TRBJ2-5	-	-	TGTGCCAGCAGCCCCCCGGTGACACTGCAAGAGACCCAGTACTTC	CASSPPVTLQETQYF
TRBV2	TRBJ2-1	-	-	TGTGCCAGCAGCCGGGGTCTCGGGAATGAGCAGTTCTTC	CASSRGLGNEQFF
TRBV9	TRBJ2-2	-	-	TGTGCCAGCAGCGGAACCATGGGGGCGTTTAGGTCCGGGGAGCTGTTTTTT	CASSGTMGAFRSGELFF
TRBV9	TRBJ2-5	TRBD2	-	TGTGCCAGCAGCGTAGGCCCCACCGCGGGGGATGGGGAGACCCAGTACTTC	CASSVGPTAGDGETQYF
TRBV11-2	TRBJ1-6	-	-	TGTGCCAGCAGCACAGACAGCTATAATTCACCCCTCCACTTT	CASSTDSYNSPLHF
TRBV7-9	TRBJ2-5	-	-	TGTGCCAGCAGCTTAGCCCACACACAAGAGACCCAGTACTTC	CASSLAHTQETQYF
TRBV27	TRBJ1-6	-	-	TGTGCCAGCAGTGCCTTCCTGACAGAGGTGGATTCACCCCTCCACTTT	CASSAFLTEVDSPLHF
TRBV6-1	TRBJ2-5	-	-	TGTGCCAGCAGTGAAGACAGGGACTCTAAGACCCAGTACTTC	CASSEDRDSKTQYF
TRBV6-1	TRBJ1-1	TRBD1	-	TGTGCCAGCAGGGAAGAATGGGACAGACCTGAAGCTTTCTTT	CASREEWDRPEAFF
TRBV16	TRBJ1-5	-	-	TGTGCCAGCAGCCTAACCAGCAATCAGCCCCAGCATTTT	CASSLTSNQPQHF
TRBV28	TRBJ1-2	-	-	TGTGCCAGCAGTTTAGGGGCAGGCCCCTATGGCTACACCTTC	CASSLGAGPYGYTF
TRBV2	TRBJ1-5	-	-	TGTGCCAGCAGTGAGAACAGGGAAAGGCTCGATCAGCCCCAGCATTTT	CASSENRERLDQPQHF
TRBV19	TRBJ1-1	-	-	TGTGCCAGTAGTATTGCCGGGACGGCTTTCTTT	CASSIAGTAFF
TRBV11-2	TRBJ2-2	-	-	TGTGCCAGCAGCTTAGTTTTTGACAGGCTCGGCACCGGGGAGCTGTTTTTT	CASSLVFDRLGTGELFF
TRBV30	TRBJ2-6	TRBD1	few	TGTGCCTGGCCGGGACAGGAAAGCTCTGGGGCCAACGTCCTGACTTTC	CAWPGQESSGANVLTF
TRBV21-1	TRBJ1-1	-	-	TGTGCCAGCACCTACGACTTAAGGGACACTGAAGCTTTCTTT	CASTYDLRDTEAFF
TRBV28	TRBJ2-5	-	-	TGTGCCAGCAGTTTGGACCAAGAGACCCAGTACTTC	CASSLDQETQYF
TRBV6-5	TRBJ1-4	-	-	TGTGCCTCAGCTAGAGGGGGGGGGTATAATGAAAAACTGTTTTTT	CASARGGGYNEKLFF
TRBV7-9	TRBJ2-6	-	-	TGTGCCAGCAGTGACACGAACTCTGGGGCCAACGTCCTGACTTTC	CASSDTNSGANVLTF
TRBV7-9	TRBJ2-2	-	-	TGTGCCAGCAGCACCCGATCCGGGGAGCTGTTTTTT	CASSTRSGELFF
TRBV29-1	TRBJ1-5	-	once	TGCAGCGTTGCATTAGGAATTGCCAATCAGCCCCAGCATTTT	CSVALGIANQPQHF
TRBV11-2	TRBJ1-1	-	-	TGTGCCAGCAGCCTGACAGACAACACTGAAGCTTTCTTT	CASSLTDNTEAFF
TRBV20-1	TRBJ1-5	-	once	TGCAGTGCGGAGGCGGCTGGGCCCCAGCATTTT	CSAEAAGPQHF
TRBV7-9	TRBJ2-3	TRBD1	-	TGTGCCAGCAGCCCAGGACAGGCAGGCAATACGCAGTATTTT	CASSPGQAGNTQYF
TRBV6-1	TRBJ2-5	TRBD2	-	TGTGCCAGTAAACTAGCGGGGGGCCAAGAGACCCAGTACTTC	CASKLAGGQETQYF
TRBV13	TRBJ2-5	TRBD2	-	TGTGCCAGCAGCTTAGTTAGCGGGATTCAAGAGACCCAGTACTTC	CASSLVSGIQETQYF
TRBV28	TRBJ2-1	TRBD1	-	TGTGCCAGCAGTTGGAGGCAGGGGGCGCGAGGTGTGAACAATGAGCAGTTCTTC	CASSWRQGARGVNNEQFF
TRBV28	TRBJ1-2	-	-	TGTGCCTCTCATCCTGGGATACACTATGGCTACACCTTC	CASHPGIHYGYTF
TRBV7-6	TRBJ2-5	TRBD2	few	TGTGCCAGCAGCCGCGGGAGACAAGAGACCCAGTACTTC	CASSRGRQETQYF
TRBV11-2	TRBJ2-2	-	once	TGTGCCATCCATGACTGGACCGGGGAGCTGTTTTTT	CAIHDWTGELFF
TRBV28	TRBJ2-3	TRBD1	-	TGTGCCAGCAGTTACAGGGGCGCGGGCACAGATACGCAGTATTTT	CASSYRGAGTDTQYF
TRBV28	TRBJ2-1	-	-	TGTGCCAGCAGCCACCTGGCGGGGAGCTCCTACAATGAGCAGTTCTTC	CASSHLAGSSYNEQFF
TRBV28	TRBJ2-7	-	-	TGTGCCAGCAGTTTCTTAGGAATAGTCTACGAGCAGTACTTC	CASSFLGIVYEQYF
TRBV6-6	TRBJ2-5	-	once	TGTGCCAGCAGTTACAAAGTCGGGGATCAAGAGACCCAGTACTTC	CASSYKVGDQETQYF
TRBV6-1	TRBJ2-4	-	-	TGTGCCAGCAGCGGTCAGTACTTC	CASSGQYF
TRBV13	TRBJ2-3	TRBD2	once	TGTGCCAGCAGCCGGGGACTAGCGGGAGGAGATACGCAGTATTTT	CASSRGLAGGDTQYF
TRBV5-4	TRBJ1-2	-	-	TGTGCCAGCACCCAGACAGGAAATAACTATGGCTACACCTTC	CASTQTGNNYGYTF
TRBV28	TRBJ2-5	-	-	TGTGCCAGCAGTGTTGGGGCTAAAGAGACCCAGTACTTC	CASSVGAKETQYF
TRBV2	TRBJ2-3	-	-	TGTGCCAGCAGTGAAGCGCTTGTGCCAGAATCCTCTAGCACAGATACGCAGTATTTT	CASSEALVPESSSTDTQYF
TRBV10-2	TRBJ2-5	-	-	TGCGCCAGCTTGGGCATGACGGGGAAAGAGACCCAGTACTTC	CASLGMTGKETQYF
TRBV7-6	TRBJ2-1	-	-	TGTGCCAGCAGATATAGCTTGGGTGGGGTTCATGAGCAGTTCTTC	CASRYSLGGVHEQFF
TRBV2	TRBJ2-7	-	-	TGTGCCAGCAGTGATCCTCACAGGGCCTCCTCCTACGAGCAGTACTTC	CASSDPHRASSYEQYF
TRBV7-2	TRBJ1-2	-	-	TGTGCCAGCAGCTTATCGTGGGCGAGGGGCTACACCTTC	CASSLSWARGYTF
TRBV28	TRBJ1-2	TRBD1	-	TGTGCCTGTCGACAGGGGGCTGCGACTGGGCGCGGCTACACCTTC	CACRQGAATGRGYTF
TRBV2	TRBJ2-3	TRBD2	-	TGTGCCAGCCGAACTAGCGACCCGCCAGATACGCAGTATTTT	CASRTSDPPDTQYF
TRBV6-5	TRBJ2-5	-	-	TGTGCCAGCAGTTACCAGGGGGGGGCAGAGACCCAGTACTTC	CASSYQGGAETQYF